This T cell receptor beta chain originates from a study of cytomegalovirus exposure and HLA in healthy donors. Concerning this clone: What it binds is not known.

The donors were in the approximately 120-subject validation cohort, distinct from the approximately 670-subject first cohort. Points from the study as a whole: In vitro, a few CMV-associated chains proved specific for CMV antigens. Researchers catalogued under 200 TCR beta chains as cytomegalovirus-associated.

The assay was immunoSEQ multiplex PCR, and TCRdb's table has in-frame clones only and misses some. In the table there are roughly 60,000 clones, approximately 95% of which are singletons. The sequence came from a woman between 18 and 29 years old in good health and CMV-seropositive. The sample was PBMCs.

The CDR3: CASSPGSAGGYTF. In DNA form, the CDR3 reads TGTGCCAGCAGCCCGGGTAGCGCGGGGGGCTACACCTTC. The rearrangement uses TRBV5-6 and TRBJ1-2; D gene uncertain. The CDR3 spans 13 residues. Germline CDR1 reads SGHDT; CDR2 reads YYEEEE. The V gene lost 4 bases and the J gene lost 8 bases, with 15 bases spanning the gap.